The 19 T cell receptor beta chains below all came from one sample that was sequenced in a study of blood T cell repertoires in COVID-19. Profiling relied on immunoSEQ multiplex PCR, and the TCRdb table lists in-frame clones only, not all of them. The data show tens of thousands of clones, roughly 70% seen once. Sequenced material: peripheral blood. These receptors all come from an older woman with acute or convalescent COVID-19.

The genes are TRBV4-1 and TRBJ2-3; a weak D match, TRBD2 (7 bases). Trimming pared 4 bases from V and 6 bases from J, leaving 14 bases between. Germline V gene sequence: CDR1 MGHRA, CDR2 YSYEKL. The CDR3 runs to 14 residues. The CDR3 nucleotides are TGCGCCAGCAGCCCGAGGGGGGGCGGGGATACGCAGTATTTT. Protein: CASSPRGGGDTQYF.

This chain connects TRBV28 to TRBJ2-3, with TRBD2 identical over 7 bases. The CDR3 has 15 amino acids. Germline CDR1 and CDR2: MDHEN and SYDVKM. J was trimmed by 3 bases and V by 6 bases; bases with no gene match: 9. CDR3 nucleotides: TGTGCCAGCAGCAAAGGCGGGAGTGGGACAGATACGCAGTATTTT. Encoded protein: CASSKGGSGTDTQYF. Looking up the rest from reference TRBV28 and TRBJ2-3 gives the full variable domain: DVKVTQSSRYLVKRTGEKVFLECVQDMDHENMFWYRQDPGLGLRLIYFSYDVKMKEKGDIPEGYSVSREKKERFSLILESASTNQTSMYLCASSKGGSGTDTQYFGPGTRLTVL.

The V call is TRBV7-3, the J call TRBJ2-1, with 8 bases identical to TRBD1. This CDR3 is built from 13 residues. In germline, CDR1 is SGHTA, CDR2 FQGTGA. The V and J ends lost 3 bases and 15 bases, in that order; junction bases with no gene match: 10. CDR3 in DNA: TGTGCCAGCAGCTTGGCCGGGACAGGCGTGTCGTTCTTC. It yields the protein CASSLAGTGVSFF.

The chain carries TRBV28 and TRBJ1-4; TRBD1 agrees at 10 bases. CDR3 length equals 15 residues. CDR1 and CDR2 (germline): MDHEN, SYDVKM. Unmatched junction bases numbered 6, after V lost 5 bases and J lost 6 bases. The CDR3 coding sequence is TGTGCCAGCAGTCTTCCGACAGGGGGCTATGAAAAACTGTTTTTT. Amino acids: CASSLPTGGYEKLFF.

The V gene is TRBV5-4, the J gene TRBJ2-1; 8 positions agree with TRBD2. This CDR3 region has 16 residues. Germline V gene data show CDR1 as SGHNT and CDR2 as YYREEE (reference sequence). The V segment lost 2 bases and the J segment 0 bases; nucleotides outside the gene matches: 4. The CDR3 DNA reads TGTGCCAGCAGCTTAAAGGCGGGAGGCTCCTACAATGAGCAGTTCTTC. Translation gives CASSLKAGGSYNEQFF.

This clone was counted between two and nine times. The CDR3 region has the DNA TGCGCCAGCAGCCCCCTCGGGTTAGCGACAGGACGAGTAGATACGCAGTATTTT. This encodes CASSPLGLATGRVDTQYF. The chain has TRBV5-1 and TRBJ2-3; a possible D gene is TRBD1 (6 bases). Trimming shortened V by 4 bases and J by 5 bases, and 26 bases separated the two germline ends. Germline V gene data show CDR1 as SGHRS and CDR2 as YFSETQ. CDR3 length equals 18 residues.

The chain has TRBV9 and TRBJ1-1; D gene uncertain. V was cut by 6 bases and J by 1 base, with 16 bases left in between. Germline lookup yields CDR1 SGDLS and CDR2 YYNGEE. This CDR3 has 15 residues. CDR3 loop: CASTQYGTENTEAFF. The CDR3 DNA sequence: TGTGCCAGCACCCAGTACGGAACAGAGAACACTGAAGCTTTCTTT. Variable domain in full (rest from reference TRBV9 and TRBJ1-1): DSGVTQTPKHLITATGQRVTLRCSPRSGDLSVYWYQQSLDQGLQFLIQYYNGEERAKGNILERFSAQQFPDLHSELNLSSLELGDSALYFCASTQYGTENTEAFFGQGTRLTVV.

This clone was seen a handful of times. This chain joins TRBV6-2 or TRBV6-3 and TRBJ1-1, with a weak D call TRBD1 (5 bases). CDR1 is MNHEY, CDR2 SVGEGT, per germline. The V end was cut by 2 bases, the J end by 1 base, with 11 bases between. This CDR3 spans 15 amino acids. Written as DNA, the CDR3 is TGTGCCAGCAGTTACGGGGGGAGGCCGAACACTGAAGCTTTCTTT. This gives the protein CASSYGGRPNTEAFF.

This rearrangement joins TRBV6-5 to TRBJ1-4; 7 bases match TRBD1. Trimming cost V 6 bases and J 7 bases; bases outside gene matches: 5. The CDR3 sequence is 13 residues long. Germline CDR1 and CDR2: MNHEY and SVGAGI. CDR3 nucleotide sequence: TGTGCCAGCAGGGGTGACAGGGTTGAAAAACTGTTTTTT. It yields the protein CASRGDRVEKLFF.

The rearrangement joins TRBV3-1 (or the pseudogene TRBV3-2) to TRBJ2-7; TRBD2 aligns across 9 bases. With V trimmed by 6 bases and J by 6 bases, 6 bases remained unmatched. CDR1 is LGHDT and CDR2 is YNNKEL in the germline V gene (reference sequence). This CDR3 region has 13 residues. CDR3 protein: CASSLTSGTEQYF. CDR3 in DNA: TGTGCCAGCAGTCTGACTAGCGGAACCGAGCAGTACTTC.

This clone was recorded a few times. CDR3 sequence reads: CASSFNGGETQYF. The CDR3 DNA follows: TGTGCCAGCAGCTTTAACGGGGGAGAGACCCAGTACTTC. This rearrangement joins TRBV7-3 to TRBJ2-5, with D perhaps matching TRBD2 (6 bases). Germline loops: CDR1 SGHTA, CDR2 FQGTGA. The CDR3 is 13 amino acids. Trimming shortened V by 3 bases and J by 4 bases, and 9 bases separated the two germline ends. Full variable domain (remainder filled in from reference TRBV7-3 and TRBJ2-5): GAGVSQTPSNKVTEKGKYVELRCDPISGHTALYWYRQSLGQGPEFLIYFQGTGAADDSGLPNDRFFAVRPEGSVSTLKIQRTERGDSAVYLCASSFNGGETQYFGPGTRLLVL.

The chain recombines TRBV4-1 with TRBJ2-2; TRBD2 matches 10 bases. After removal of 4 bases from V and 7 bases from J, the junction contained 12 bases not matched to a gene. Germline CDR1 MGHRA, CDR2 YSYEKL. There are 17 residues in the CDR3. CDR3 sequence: CASSRSLAGVEGGELFF. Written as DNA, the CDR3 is TGCGCCAGCAGCCGCAGCCTAGCGGGAGTCGAAGGCGGGGAGCTGTTTTTT.

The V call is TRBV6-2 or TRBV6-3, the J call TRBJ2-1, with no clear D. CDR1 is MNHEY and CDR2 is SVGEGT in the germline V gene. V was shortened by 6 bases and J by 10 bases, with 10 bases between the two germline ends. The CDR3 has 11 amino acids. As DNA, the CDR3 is TGTGCCAGCAGCCCCGGAGAGGAGCAGTTCTTC. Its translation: CASSPGEEQFF.

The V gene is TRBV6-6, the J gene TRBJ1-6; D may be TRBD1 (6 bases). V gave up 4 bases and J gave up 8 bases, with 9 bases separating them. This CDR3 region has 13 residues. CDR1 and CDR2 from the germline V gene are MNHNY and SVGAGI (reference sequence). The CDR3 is CASSSTGYSPLHF. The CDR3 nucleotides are TGTGCCAGCAGTTCAACAGGGTATTCACCCCTCCACTTT.

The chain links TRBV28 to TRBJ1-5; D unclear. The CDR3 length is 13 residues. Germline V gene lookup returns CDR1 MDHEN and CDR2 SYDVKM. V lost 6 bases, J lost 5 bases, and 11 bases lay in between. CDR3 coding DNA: TGTGCCAGCAGGGAGGTCGCGGATCAGCCCCAGCATTTT. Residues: CASREVADQPQHF. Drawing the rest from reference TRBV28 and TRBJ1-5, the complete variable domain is DVKVTQSSRYLVKRTGEKVFLECVQDMDHENMFWYRQDPGLGLRLIYFSYDVKMKEKGDIPEGYSVSREKKERFSLILESASTNQTSMYLCASREVADQPQHFGDGTRLSIL.

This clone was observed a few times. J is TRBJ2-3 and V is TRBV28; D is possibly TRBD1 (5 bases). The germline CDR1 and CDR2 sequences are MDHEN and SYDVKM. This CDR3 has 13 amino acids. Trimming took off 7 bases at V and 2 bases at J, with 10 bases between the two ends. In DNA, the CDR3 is TGTGCCAGCACTTCAGGGTCCACAGATACGCAGTATTTT. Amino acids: CASTSGSTDTQYF.

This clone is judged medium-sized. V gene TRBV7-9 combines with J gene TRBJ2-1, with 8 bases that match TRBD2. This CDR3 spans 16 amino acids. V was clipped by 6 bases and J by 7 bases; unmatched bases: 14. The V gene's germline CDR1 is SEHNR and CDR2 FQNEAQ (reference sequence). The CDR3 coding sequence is TGTGCCAGCAGTCCAACCACGGGACTAGACATGAATGAGCAGTTCTTC. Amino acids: CASSPTTGLDMNEQFF.

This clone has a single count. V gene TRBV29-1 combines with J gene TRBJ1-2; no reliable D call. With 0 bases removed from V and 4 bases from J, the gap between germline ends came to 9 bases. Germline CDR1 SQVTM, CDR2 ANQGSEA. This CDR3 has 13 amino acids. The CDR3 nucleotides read TGCAGCGTTGAAGATCGGTCTTTCTATGGCTACACCTTC. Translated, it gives CSVEDRSFYGYTF.

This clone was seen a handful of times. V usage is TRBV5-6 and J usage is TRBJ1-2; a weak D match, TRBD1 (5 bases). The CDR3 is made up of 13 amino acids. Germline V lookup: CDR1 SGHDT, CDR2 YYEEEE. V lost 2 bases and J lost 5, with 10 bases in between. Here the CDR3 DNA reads TGTGCCAGCAGCTTACGGGGGGAGTATGGCTACACCTTC. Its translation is CASSLRGEYGYTF. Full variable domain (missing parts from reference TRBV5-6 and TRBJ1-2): DAGVTQSPTHLIKTRGQQVTLRCSPKSGHDTVSWYQQALGQGPQFIFQYYEEEERQRGNFPDRFSGHQFPNYSSELNVNALLLGDSALYLCASSLRGEYGYTFGSGTRLTVV.